Presented here are 23 T cell receptor beta chains from one specimen sequenced in a study of shared clonotypes between healthy human individuals (dated by TCRdb to 2018 to 2021). Library preparation was by the immunoSEQ multiplex PCR assay. Sourced from immuneACCESS, this table was stored by TCRdb with only in-frame sequences that have V and J called. A share of the clones is absent; for the studies checked, an unresolved V gene accounts for under half, and the remainder has no known explanation. The table for this sample lists around 1.5 million clones; 95% to 99% of them were counted only once. The ten largest clones represent about 0.42% of the sample. The specimen was naive CD4+ T cells sorted from blood. The label giving this sample's cell subset or site can be read as: CD45RA+ positively selected. The receptors come from a man aged 30 to 39 in good health.

The rearrangement uses TRBV5-1 and TRBJ2-7; D could derive from TRBD1 or TRBD2 (5 bases each). Deletions cut 1 base from V and 1 base from J, with 9 bases between. This CDR3 region has 14 residues. CDR1 SGHRS and CDR2 YFSETQ come from the germline V gene. In nucleotides, the CDR3 is TGCGCCAGCAGCTTGATTGAGGGGTCCTACGAGCAGTACTTC. Its translation: CASSLIEGSYEQYF.

The chain combines TRBV19 with TRBJ2-3, with 7 bases fitting TRBD1. Germline loops: CDR1 LNHDA, CDR2 SQIVND (reference sequence). The CDR3 consists of 15 residues. Trimming cost V 0 bases and J 9 bases; bases outside gene matches: 9. The CDR3 here is CASSIDPSTGVTQYF. As DNA, the CDR3 is TGTGCCAGTAGTATAGATCCCTCTACAGGGGTCACGCAGTATTTT.

CDR3 sequence: CASSSGTGQYEQYF. CDR3 DNA sequence: TGTGCCAGCAGTTCCGGGACAGGACAATACGAGCAGTACTTC. V and J are TRBV6-5 and TRBJ2-7; 8 bases agree with TRBD1. The CDR3 runs 14 residues. Germline lookup yields CDR1 MNHEY and CDR2 SVGAGI. Losses at the gene ends were 4 bases for V and 4 bases for J; bases not matched to a gene: 6.

V usage is TRBV5-1 and J usage is TRBJ2-5, with D unclear. The CDR3 runs 11 residues. V was trimmed by 5 bases and J by 1 base, leaving 3 bases between them. Looked up from germline, CDR1 is SGHRS and CDR2 is YFSETQ. In nucleotides, the CDR3 is TGCGCCAGCAGAACCCAAGAGACCCAGTACTTC. Its protein product is CASRTQETQYF.

This chain connects TRBV7-8 to TRBJ2-1, with D perhaps matching TRBD1 (6 bases). The CDR3 runs 14 residues. Trimming stripped 4 bases from V and 0 bases from J, with 7 bases between. Germline V gives CDR1 SGHVS, CDR2 FQNEAQ. CDR3 nucleotides: TGTGCCAGCAGCTCAGGGGTCTCCTACAATGAGCAGTTCTTC. Translated, it gives CASSSGVSYNEQFF.

There are a few counts of this clone. The chain carries TRBV12-5 and TRBJ2-1, with 14 bases identical to TRBD2. Germline V gene data show CDR1 as LGHNT and CDR2 as FRNRAP. This CDR3 contains 23 residues. V was pared by 1 base and J by 6 bases, with 23 bases of the junction left unmatched. CDR3 amino acids: CASGLGGLAGAVNVRREVNEQFF. CDR3 in DNA: TGTGCTAGTGGTTTGGGGGGACTAGCGGGAGCCGTGAATGTTAGACGGGAGGTCAATGAGCAGTTCTTC.

V usage is TRBV5-6 and J usage is TRBJ2-5; D might be TRBD1 or TRBD2, each matching 5 bases. From germline, CDR1 is SGHDT and CDR2 YYEEEE. The CDR3 runs to 17 residues. V lost 0 bases to trimming and J lost 5 bases, with 20 bases between them. The CDR3 DNA sequence: TGTGCCAGCAGCTTGGATCCGAGACAGAGGGTTCGGGAGACCCAGTACTTC. Residues: CASSLDPRQRVRETQYF.

The CDR3 loop is CASSDKWANTEAFF. Written as DNA, the CDR3 is TGTGCCAGCAGTGATAAGTGGGCGAACACTGAAGCTTTCTTT. The V call is TRBV2, the J call TRBJ1-1; D gene uncertain. This CDR3 is 14 amino acids long. Per germline, CDR1 SNHLY and CDR2 FYNNEI. V was cut by 3 bases and J by 1 base, with 9 bases left in between.

The rearrangement links TRBV4-1 to TRBJ2-7; the D gene is possibly TRBD2 (6 bases). V dropped 2 bases and J dropped 6 bases, with 20 bases sitting between them. The CDR3 extends over 16 amino acids. Germline loops: CDR1 MGHRA, CDR2 YSYEKL. The CDR3 sequence: CASSQMLRRGYLEQYF. The DNA of the CDR3 is TGCGCCAGCAGCCAAATGCTGCGGAGGGGTTATCTCGAGCAGTACTTC.

The V gene is TRBV28, the J gene TRBJ2-3; 10 nucleotides align to TRBD2. The V gene end was trimmed by 4 bases and the J gene end by 5 bases; junction bases not matched to a gene: 3. This CDR3 is built from 14 residues. Germline-derived CDR1 and CDR2 are MDHEN and SYDVKM. The CDR3 is CASSSSGREDTQYF. In nucleotides, the CDR3 is TGTGCCAGCAGTTCTAGCGGGAGAGAAGATACGCAGTATTTT.

The chain uses TRBV19 and TRBJ1-5; 9 bases match TRBD1. The germline gives CDR1 LNHDA, CDR2 SQIVND (reference sequence). V was clipped by 4 bases and J by 4 bases; unmatched bases: 8. This CDR3 has 16 amino acids. The CDR3 loop reads CASSKDRGGPNQPQHF. CDR3 DNA sequence: TGTGCCAGTAGTAAGGACAGGGGCGGACCGAATCAGCCCCAGCATTTT.

This chain uses TRBV11-2 with TRBJ2-7; D possibly corresponds to TRBD2 (5 bases). Deletions cut 4 bases from V and 3 bases from J, with 10 bases between. The CDR3 contains 13 residues. Looked up from germline, CDR1 is SGHAT and CDR2 is FQNNGV. The CDR3 region has the DNA TGTGCCAGCAGCTCGGGGAATTACTACGAGCAGTACTTC. This sequence encodes CASSSGNYYEQYF.

The chain joins TRBV10-3 to TRBJ1-2; possibly TRBD1 for D (6 bases). Germline V gives CDR1 ENHRY, CDR2 SYGVKD. V gave up 0 bases and J gave up 8 bases, with 10 bases separating them. The CDR3 totals 13 residues. Here the CDR3 reads CAISESTGTGYTF. In DNA, the CDR3 is TGTGCCATCAGTGAGTCTACAGGGACAGGCTACACCTTC.

CDR3 coding DNA: TGTGCCAGCAGTTCGGTCCAGGGGGCTTACGAGCAGTACTTC. It encodes CASSSVQGAYEQYF. The rearrangement joins TRBV28 to TRBJ2-7, with 8 bases that match TRBD1. Germline assignment: CDR1 MDHEN and CDR2 SYDVKM. J gave up 4 bases and V 4 bases, and 6 bases lay outside the gene matches. The CDR3 is 14 residues long.

This chain joins TRBV5-4 and TRBJ1-3, with D unresolved. Trimming removed 2 bases at V and 3 bases at J, with 9 bases between. Germline V CDR1 and CDR2: SGHNT, YYREEE (reference sequence). CDR3 length: 14 amino acids. CDR3: CASSFPLSGNTIYF. The CDR3 DNA follows: TGTGCCAGCAGCTTCCCCCTCAGTGGAAACACCATATATTTT.

The chain joins TRBV15 to TRBJ1-5; TRBD1 matches at 10 bases. Germline CDR1 and CDR2: LNHNV and YYDKDF (reference sequence). V shed 9 bases and J 7 bases; nucleotides not matched to a gene: 9. This CDR3 has 14 residues. DNA of the CDR3: TGTGCCACTCACCGGGACAGGGGCCGGCAGCCCCAGCATTTT. This translates into CATHRDRGRQPQHF.

The gene calls are TRBV5-1 and TRBJ1-3; D is undetermined. The CDR3 sequence is 14 residues long. Germline V CDR1 and CDR2: SGHRS, YFSETQ. V lost 4 bases and J 0 bases, leaving 8 bases between the germline ends. CDR3: CASSVSGSGNTIYF. Here the CDR3 DNA reads TGCGCCAGCAGCGTATCAGGCTCTGGAAACACCATATATTTT.

The chain carries TRBV5-1 and TRBJ2-3; D remains unclear. Between the trimmed V and J ends, which lost 1 base and 8 bases, there was a span of 11 bases. The CDR3 totals 13 residues. Germline V gene sequence: CDR1 SGHRS, CDR2 YFSETQ. The CDR3 DNA reads as TGCGCCAGCAGCTTGTGGGAAGTCAGTACGCAGTATTTT. Encoded protein: CASSLWEVSTQYF.

This clone was counted a single time. V gene TRBV10-1 combines with J gene TRBJ2-7; TRBD1 is a possible D gene (6 bases). The V gene's germline CDR1 is WNHNN and CDR2 SYGVQD (reference sequence). V was clipped by 3 bases and J by 1 base, with 13 bases between them. The CDR3 totals 15 residues. The DNA of the CDR3 is TGCGCCAGCAGTGATGGCAGGGGACGGTCCTACGAGCAGTACTTC. Translating it yields CASSDGRGRSYEQYF.

The rearrangement uses TRBV29-1 and TRBJ2-5; 7 bases line up with TRBD2. Germline trimming cut 7 bases from V and 2 bases from J; bases unmatched to any gene: 7. Germline CDR1 is SQVTM and CDR2 is ANQGSEA. CDR3 size: 13 residues. CDR3 loop: CSASAAGQETQYF. The DNA for the CDR3 is TGCAGCGCGAGCGCAGCGGGGCAAGAGACCCAGTACTTC.

The chain employs TRBV11-2 and TRBJ1-2, with 8 bases fitting TRBD1. Germline lookup yields CDR1 SGHAT and CDR2 FQNNGV. The V segment lost 5 bases and the J segment 3 bases; nucleotides outside the gene matches: 5. This CDR3 region has 14 residues. The CDR3 sequence is CASSQGTGHYGYTF. CDR3 bases: TGTGCCAGCAGCCAAGGGACAGGCCACTATGGCTACACCTTC.

In this sample, this clone turned up once. The chain has TRBV6-5 and TRBJ1-5; tentatively, D is TRBD1 (5 bases). Germline V lookup: CDR1 MNHEY, CDR2 SVGAGI. V was cut by 4 bases and J by 7 bases, with 11 bases left in between. CDR3 length equals 13 residues. The CDR3 loop is CASSSQGRQPQHF. CDR3 bases: TGTGCCAGCAGTTCCCAGGGCCGGCAGCCCCAGCATTTT.

V is TRBV18 and J is TRBJ1-5, with 11 nucleotides matching TRBD1. CDR3 length: 17 amino acids. The germline gives CDR1 KGHSH, CDR2 LQKENI. V shed 2 bases and J 7 bases; nucleotides not matched to a gene: 10. CDR3 in amino acids: CASSPRTGGGREQPQHF. The CDR3 DNA is TGTGCCAGCTCACCAAGGACAGGGGGCGGACGAGAACAGCCCCAGCATTTT.